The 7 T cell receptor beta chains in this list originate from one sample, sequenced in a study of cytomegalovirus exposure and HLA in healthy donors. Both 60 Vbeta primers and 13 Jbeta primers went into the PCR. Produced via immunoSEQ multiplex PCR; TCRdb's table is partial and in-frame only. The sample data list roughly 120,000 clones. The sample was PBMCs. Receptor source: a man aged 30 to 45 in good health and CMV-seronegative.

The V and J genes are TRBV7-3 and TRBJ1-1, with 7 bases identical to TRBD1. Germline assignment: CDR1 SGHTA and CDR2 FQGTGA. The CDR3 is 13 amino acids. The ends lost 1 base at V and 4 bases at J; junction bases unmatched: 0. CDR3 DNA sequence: TGTGCCAGCAGCTTAAACAGGGGCACTGAAGCTTTCTTT. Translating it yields CASSLNRGTEAFF.

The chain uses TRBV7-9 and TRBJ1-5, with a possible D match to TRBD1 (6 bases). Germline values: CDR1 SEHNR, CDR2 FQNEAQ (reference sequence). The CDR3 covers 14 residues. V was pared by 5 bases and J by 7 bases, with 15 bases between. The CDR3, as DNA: TGTGCCAGCAGCCCCCTGGGGGCGAGCCAGCCCCAGCATTTT. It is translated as CASSPLGASQPQHF.

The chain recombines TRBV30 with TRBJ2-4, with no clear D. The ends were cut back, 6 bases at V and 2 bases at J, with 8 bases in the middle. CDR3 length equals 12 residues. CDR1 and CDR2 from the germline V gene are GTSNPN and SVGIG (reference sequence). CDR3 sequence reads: CACRVTKNIQYF. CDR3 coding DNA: TGTGCCTGCCGGGTCACCAAAAACATTCAGTACTTC.

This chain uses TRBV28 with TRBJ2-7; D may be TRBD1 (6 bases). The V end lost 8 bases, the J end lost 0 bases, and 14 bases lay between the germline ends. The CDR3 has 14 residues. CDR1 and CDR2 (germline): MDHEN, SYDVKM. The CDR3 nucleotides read TGTGCCAGCGCGTACGACAGGATCTCCTACGAGCAGTACTTC. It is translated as CASAYDRISYEQYF. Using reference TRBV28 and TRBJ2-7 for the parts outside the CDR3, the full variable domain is DVKVTQSSRYLVKRTGEKVFLECVQDMDHENMFWYRQDPGLGLRLIYFSYDVKMKEKGDIPEGYSVSREKKERFSLILESASTNQTSMYLCASAYDRISYEQYFGPGTRLTVT.

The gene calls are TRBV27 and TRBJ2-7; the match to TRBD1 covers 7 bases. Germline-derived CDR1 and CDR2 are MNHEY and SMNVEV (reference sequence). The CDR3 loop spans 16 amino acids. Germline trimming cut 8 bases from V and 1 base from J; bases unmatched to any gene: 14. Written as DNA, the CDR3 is TGTGCCAGCTGCGCGATCCGAGGGACAGAATCCTACGAGCAGTACTTC. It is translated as CASCAIRGTESYEQYF.

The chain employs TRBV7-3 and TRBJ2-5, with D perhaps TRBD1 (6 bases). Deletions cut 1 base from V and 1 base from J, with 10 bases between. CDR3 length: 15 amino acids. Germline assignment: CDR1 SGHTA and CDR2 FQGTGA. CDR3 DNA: TGTGCCAGCAGCTTAAATGGACAGCCCCAAGAGACCCAGTACTTC. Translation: CASSLNGQPQETQYF. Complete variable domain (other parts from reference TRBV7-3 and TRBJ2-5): GAGVSQTPSNKVTEKGKYVELRCDPISGHTALYWYRQSLGQGPEFLIYFQGTGAADDSGLPNDRFFAVRPEGSVSTLKIQRTERGDSAVYLCASSLNGQPQETQYFGPGTRLLVL.

As DNA, the CDR3 is TGCAGCGTTGAGAACGGAGACACCATATATTTT. Its protein is CSVENGDTIYF. This chain links TRBV29-1 with TRBJ1-3; D gene uncertain. CDR3 length: 11 amino acids. CDR1 SQVTM and CDR2 ANQGSEA come from the germline V gene. Trimming shortened V by 3 bases and J by 8 bases, and 8 bases separated the two germline ends.